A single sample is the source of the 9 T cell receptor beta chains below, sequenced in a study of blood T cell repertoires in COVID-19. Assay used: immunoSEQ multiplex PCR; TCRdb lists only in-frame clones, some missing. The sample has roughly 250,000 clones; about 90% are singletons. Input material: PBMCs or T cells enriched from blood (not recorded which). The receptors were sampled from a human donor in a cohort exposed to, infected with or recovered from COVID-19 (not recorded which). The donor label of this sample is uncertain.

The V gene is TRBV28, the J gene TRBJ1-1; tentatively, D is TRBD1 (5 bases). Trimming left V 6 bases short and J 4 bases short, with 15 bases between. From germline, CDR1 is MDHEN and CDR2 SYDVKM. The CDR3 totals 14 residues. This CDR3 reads CASSLETEGTEAFF. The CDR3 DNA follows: TGTGCCAGCAGCTTAGAGACAGAAGGCACTGAAGCTTTCTTT.

The CDR3, as DNA: TGTGCCAGCAGCCCGAATAGCGGGGGGGCAGAGACCCAGTACTTC. This sequence encodes CASSPNSGGAETQYF. The rearrangement links TRBV7-9 to TRBJ2-5; 11 nucleotides match TRBD2. Germline V gives CDR1 SEHNR, CDR2 FQNEAQ (reference sequence). There are 15 residues in the CDR3. V shed 5 bases and J 4 bases; nucleotides not matched to a gene: 6. The complete variable domain, with remaining parts taken from reference TRBV7-9 and TRBJ2-5, reads DTGVSQNPRHKITKRGQNVTFRCDPISEHNRLYWYRQTLGQGPEFLTYFQNEAQLEKSRLLSDRFSAERPKGSFSTLEIQRTEQGDSAMYLCASSPNSGGAETQYFGPGTRLLVL.

CDR3 loop: CASSFRGRRQPQHF. Written as DNA, the CDR3 is TGTGCCAGCAGTTTTCGGGGAAGGAGGCAGCCCCAGCATTTT. The rearrangement uses TRBV27 and TRBJ1-5; no firm D call. The CDR3 has 14 residues. V lost 3 bases, J lost 7 bases, and 13 bases lay in between. The germline V gene has CDR1 MNHEY and CDR2 SMNVEV (reference sequence).

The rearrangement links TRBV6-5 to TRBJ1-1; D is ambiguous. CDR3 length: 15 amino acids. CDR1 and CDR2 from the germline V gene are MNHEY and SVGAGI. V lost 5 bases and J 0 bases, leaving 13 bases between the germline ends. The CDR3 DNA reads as TGTGCCAGCAGTACTCGGAGGACCCTGAACACTGAAGCTTTCTTT. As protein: CASSTRRTLNTEAFF.

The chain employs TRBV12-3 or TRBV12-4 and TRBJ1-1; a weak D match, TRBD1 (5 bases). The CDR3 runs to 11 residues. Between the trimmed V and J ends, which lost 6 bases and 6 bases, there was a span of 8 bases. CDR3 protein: CASRGGAEAFF. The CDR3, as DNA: TGTGCCAGCAGGGGGGGGGCTGAAGCTTTCTTT.

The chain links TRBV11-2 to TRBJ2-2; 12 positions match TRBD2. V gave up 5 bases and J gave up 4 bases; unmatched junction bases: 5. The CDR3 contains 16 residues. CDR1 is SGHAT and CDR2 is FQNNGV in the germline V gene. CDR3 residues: CASSASGGAGTGELFF. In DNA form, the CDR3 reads TGTGCCAGCAGCGCTAGCGGGGGGGCCGGCACCGGGGAGCTGTTTTTT.

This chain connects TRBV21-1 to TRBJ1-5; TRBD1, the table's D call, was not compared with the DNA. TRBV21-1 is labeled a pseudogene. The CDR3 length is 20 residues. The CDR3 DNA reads TGTGCCAGCAGCAAAGACAACGACAGAAATAACGATATCAGCAATCAGCCCCAGCATTTT. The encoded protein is CASSKDNDRNNDISNQPQHF.

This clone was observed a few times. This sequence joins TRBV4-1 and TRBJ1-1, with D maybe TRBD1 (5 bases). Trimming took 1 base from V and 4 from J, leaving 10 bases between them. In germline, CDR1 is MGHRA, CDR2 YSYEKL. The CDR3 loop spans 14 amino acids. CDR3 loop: CASSQAQEGTEAFF. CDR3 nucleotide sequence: TGCGCCAGCAGCCAAGCACAGGAAGGCACTGAAGCTTTCTTT.

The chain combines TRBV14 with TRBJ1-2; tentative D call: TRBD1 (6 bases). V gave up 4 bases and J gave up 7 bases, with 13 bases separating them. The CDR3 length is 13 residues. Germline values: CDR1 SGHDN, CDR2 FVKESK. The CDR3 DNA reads TGTGCCAGCAGCCTCGAAAGGGGGTCTGGCTACACCTTC. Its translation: CASSLERGSGYTF.